These 6 T cell receptor beta chains share one sample of origin, sequenced in a study of T cell responses to AZD1222 COVID-19 vaccine. Clones were read by immunoSEQ multiplex PCR, and TCRdb kept only the in-frame ones, dropping some. The repertoire holds about 160,000 clones, about 91% seen once, with approximately 1.9% in the top ten. The source material was peripheral blood, sampled on day 0 of AZD1222 vaccination. The receptors come from an adult in good health.

This chain connects TRBV12-3 or TRBV12-4 to TRBJ1-2, with a weak D call TRBD1 (5 bases). This CDR3 has 13 amino acids. V was clipped by 3 bases and J by 6 bases, with 11 bases between them. The CDR3 nucleotides read TGTGCCAGCAGTTTCTGGGGAGGGGATGGCTACACCTTC. This sequence encodes CASSFWGGDGYTF.

CDR3 sequence: CASSLGNTGGSLDGYTF. The CDR3 nucleotides read TGTGCCAGCAGTTTAGGGAATACGGGAGGGAGTCTTGATGGCTACACCTTC. The chain uses TRBV27 and TRBJ1-2; D remains unclear. This CDR3 contains 17 residues. V was clipped by 2 bases and J by 6 bases, with 22 bases between them. Germline CDR1 reads MNHEY; CDR2 reads SMNVEV (reference sequence).

The V and J genes are TRBV5-1 and TRBJ2-1; D is uncertain. The CDR3 sequence is 12 residues long. V lost 0 bases and J lost 7, with 5 bases in between. Germline V gives CDR1 SGHRS, CDR2 YFSETQ. The CDR3 is CASSLGRNEQFF. Here the CDR3 DNA reads TGCGCCAGCAGCTTGGGCAGAAATGAGCAGTTCTTC.

The chain joins TRBV6-2 or TRBV6-3 to TRBJ2-7, with 8 bases lining up with TRBD1. The CDR3 sequence is 14 residues long. Germline CDR1 reads MNHEY; CDR2 reads SVGEGT. Trimming at V came to 6 bases and at J to 7 bases, leaving 11 bases not matched to a gene. The CDR3: CASSRGQGSGEQYF. DNA for the CDR3: TGTGCCAGCAGCCGCGGACAGGGCTCAGGAGAGCAGTACTTC.

The chain carries TRBV30 and TRBJ1-3, with unresolved D. This CDR3 region has 13 residues. CDR1 is GTSNPN, CDR2 SVGIG, per germline (reference sequence). V was trimmed by 3 bases and J by 0 bases, leaving 6 bases between them. Here the CDR3 DNA reads TGTGCCTGGAGGATCAGCTCTGGAAACACCATATATTTT. This translates into CAWRISSGNTIYF.

The rearrangement uses TRBV11-2 and TRBJ1-1, with D unclear. The ends were cut back, 4 bases at V and 6 bases at J, with 12 bases in the middle. Per the germline V gene, CDR1 is SGHAT and CDR2 is FQNNGV. The CDR3 is made up of 13 amino acids. The chain's CDR3 is CASSSGYLAEAFF. In nucleotides, the CDR3 is TGTGCCAGCAGCTCGGGGTATTTGGCTGAAGCTTTCTTT.